Shown below are 5 T cell receptor beta chains from a single sample sequenced in a study of lymphopenia after photon versus proton radiotherapy. Measured with immunoSEQ multiplex PCR; TCRdb has only the in-frame clones, and not every one. The data contain tens of thousands of clones, roughly 80% of them singletons. The material sequenced was peripheral blood, taken from a patient treated with proton-based radiotherapy. Receptor source: a man aged 55 to 70 with pancreatic cancer.

This clone came up a few times. The V gene is TRBV27, the J gene TRBJ2-7; D may match TRBD1 or TRBD2 (6 bases each). V shed 6 bases and J shed 3 bases, with 18 bases lying between them. Germline CDR1 and CDR2: MNHEY and SMNVEV (reference sequence). The CDR3 has 15 amino acids. DNA for the CDR3: TGTGCCAGCAGGGGGGCGGGAACACGGAGCTACGAGCAGTACTTC. Translated, it gives CASRGAGTRSYEQYF.

V gene TRBV7-2 combines with J gene TRBJ2-1, with D uncertain. The CDR3 is made up of 14 amino acids. Trimming took 5 bases from V and 5 from J, leaving 13 bases between them. In germline, CDR1 is SGHTA, CDR2 FQGNSA. CDR3 DNA sequence: TGTGCCAGCAGCCCAAGCGTTTCAAACAATGAGCAGTTCTTC. Translated, it gives CASSPSVSNNEQFF.

This sequence joins TRBV15 and TRBJ1-5; TRBD1 is a possible D gene (6 bases). V gave up 3 bases and J gave up 0 bases, with 15 bases separating them. The CDR3 extends over 17 amino acids. CDR1 and CDR2 from the germline V gene are LNHNV and YYDKDF (reference sequence). Here the CDR3 DNA reads TGTGCCACCAGCAGCATCGGGACACATAATAGCAATCAGCCCCAGCATTTT. Amino acid sequence: CATSSIGTHNSNQPQHF.

J is TRBJ1-3 and V is TRBV4-1, with 8 bases aligning to TRBD1. From germline, CDR1 is MGHRA and CDR2 YSYEKL. The V segment lost 4 bases and the J segment 6 bases; nucleotides outside the gene matches: 2. The CDR3 consists of 13 residues. The CDR3 region is CASSPQGANTIYF. The CDR3, as DNA: TGCGCCAGCAGCCCGCAGGGGGCAAACACCATATATTTT.

The chain uses TRBV29-1 and TRBJ2-7; D is undetermined. Germline V gene lookup returns CDR1 SQVTM and CDR2 ANQGSEA. The length of the CDR3 is 14 residues. The V gene lost 5 bases and the J gene lost 2 bases, with 16 bases spanning the gap. The CDR3: CSVFLAAIPYEQYF. The CDR3 coding sequence is TGCAGCGTTTTTTTGGCAGCTATTCCCTACGAGCAGTACTTC.